What follows are 9 T cell receptor beta chains derived from one specimen sequenced in a study of blood T cell repertoires in COVID-19. Sequenced by immunoSEQ multiplex PCR; TCRdb stores in-frame clones only, minus some. The table has roughly 200,000 clones, about 88% seen once. The sample comprised peripheral blood. These receptor sequences come from a man aged 65-85 years with acute or convalescent COVID-19.

This chain connects TRBV7-8 to TRBJ1-2, with 9 bases identical to TRBD1. Germline V gene lookup returns CDR1 SGHVS and CDR2 FQNEAQ. This CDR3 spans 16 amino acids. The trim removed 0 bases at V and 4 bases at J, leaving 6 bases unmatched. CDR3 nucleotides: TGTGCCAGCAGCTTAGCGGGGACAGGGTTTAGCTATGGCTACACCTTC. Translating gives CASSLAGTGFSYGYTF.

This chain uses TRBV2 with TRBJ1-5; TRBD1 matches at 8 bases. CDR1 SNHLY and CDR2 FYNNEI come from the germline V gene. V lost 7 bases to trimming and J lost 5 bases; unmatched junction nucleotides: 4. The CDR3 has 13 residues. Here the CDR3 DNA reads TGTGCCAGCACTATGGACAGGGATCAGCCCCAGCATTTT. It yields the protein CASTMDRDQPQHF.

The chain has TRBV27 and TRBJ1-5, with D perhaps matching TRBD1 (6 bases). Germline V gives CDR1 MNHEY, CDR2 SMNVEV (reference sequence). V was clipped by 6 bases and J by 0 bases, with 15 bases between them. The CDR3 extends over 16 amino acids. CDR3 bases: TGTGCCAGCAGCAGAATTCCAGGGGTTAGCAATCAGCCCCAGCATTTT. Translated: CASSRIPGVSNQPQHF.

The J gene is TRBJ1-5, the V gene TRBV28, with a tentative D call TRBD1 (5 bases). V lost 2 bases to trimming and J lost 4 bases, with 12 bases between them. The CDR3 is 15 residues long. Looked up from germline, CDR1 is MDHEN and CDR2 is SYDVKM. The CDR3 coding sequence is TGTGCCAGCAGTTTACCAGGGATAACAAATCAGCCCCAGCATTTT. This gives the protein CASSLPGITNQPQHF.

The chain recombines TRBV5-1 with TRBJ2-3; 11 nucleotides align to TRBD2. Germline CDR1 reads SGHRS; CDR2 reads YFSETQ. The CDR3 sequence is 17 residues long. Losses at the gene ends were 4 bases for V and 3 bases for J; bases not matched to a gene: 10. The CDR3 spells CASSTNIAGGVTDTQYF. For the CDR3, the DNA is TGCGCCAGCAGCACAAACATAGCGGGAGGGGTTACAGATACGCAGTATTTT.

This chain joins TRBV2 and TRBJ2-4; TRBD2 matches 7 bases. V was clipped by 8 bases and J by 5 bases; unmatched bases: 3. The CDR3 covers 12 residues. Germline lookup yields CDR1 SNHLY and CDR2 FYNNEI. The chain's CDR3 is CASGRVENIQYF. The CDR3, as DNA: TGTGCCAGCGGGAGGGTTGAAAACATTCAGTACTTC.

This chain links TRBV9 with TRBJ2-3; no firm D call. Per germline, CDR1 SGDLS and CDR2 YYNGEE. V lost 3 bases, J lost 3 bases, and 11 bases lay in between. This CDR3 is built from 14 residues. Here the CDR3 reads CASSDGATTDTQYF. The CDR3 DNA follows: TGTGCCAGCAGCGACGGAGCGACGACAGATACGCAGTATTTT.

The chain recombines TRBV19 with TRBJ1-1; 7 nucleotides match TRBD1. CDR1 is LNHDA and CDR2 is SQIVND in the germline V gene (reference sequence). This CDR3 region has 14 residues. Trimming at V came to 6 bases and at J to 5 bases, leaving 9 bases not matched to a gene. CDR3 nucleotides: TGTGCCAGTAGAAATCAGGGGGTCGGGACTGAAGCTTTCTTT. Translating it yields CASRNQGVGTEAFF.

The CDR3 region is CASSLEVSGSYSTDTQYF. DNA for the CDR3: TGTGCCAGCAGCTTGGAGGTTAGCGGGAGTTATAGCACAGATACGCAGTATTTT. V is TRBV5-6 and J is TRBJ2-3; 9 nucleotides line up with TRBD2. V lost 0 bases and J lost 0; bases outside the gene matches: 8. Germline CDR1 SGHDT, CDR2 YYEEEE. The CDR3 extends over 18 amino acids.